This TCR beta chain stems from a study of T cell changes during pregnancy in multiple sclerosis. CDR1 is PRHDT and CDR2 is FYEKMQ in the germline V gene (reference sequence). Trimming at V came to 6 bases and at J to 1 base, leaving 8 bases not matched to a gene. This CDR3 has 16 residues. Clones were read by immunoSEQ multiplex PCR, and TCRdb kept only the in-frame ones, dropping some. The sample carries approximately 90,000 clones, 75% to 95% recorded once. The chain combines TRBV13 with TRBJ2-4; 8 bases map to TRBD1. The sample was peripheral blood, taken after pregnancy. The sequence was collected from a female donor in good health, enrolled as a control in a pregnancy study. The CDR3 reads CASSSQGAVAKNIQYF. DNA of the CDR3: TGTGCCAGCAGTTCGCAGGGGGCTGTCGCCAAAAACATTCAGTACTTC.